This T cell receptor (beta chain) stems from a study of long-term antiretroviral therapy in people with HIV. Study conclusions and caveats: Clones showing expansion before ART dominated the repertoire at all time points. Repertoires looked antigen-experienced, with only a slight naive shift after ART.

With respect to this clone: Its antigen is undetermined.

For each donor, at least one pre-ART and at least two post-ART PBMC samples were available. Version v3.0 of the immunoSEQ assay ran at survey level. Each sample had sequencing targeting 40,000-50,000 T-cell genomes. Clones were read by immunoSEQ multiplex PCR, and TCRdb kept only the in-frame ones, dropping some. The sample includes 17,000 or so clones, roughly nine tenths of them seen just once. Germline loops: CDR1 SGDLS, CDR2 YYNGEE. V dropped 3 bases and J dropped 5; count of bases not matched to a gene: 11. The CDR3 has 15 amino acids. The specimen was unsorted PBMCs, collected 4.2 years after starting antiretroviral therapy. The TCR sequence derives from a man aged 50 to 59 with HIV. The chain links TRBV9 to TRBJ2-7, with TRBD2 matching over 7 bases. The CDR3 reads CASSAVSGGPNEQYF. The CDR3 DNA is TGTGCCAGCAGCGCCGTGTCGGGGGGTCCCAACGAGCAGTACTTC.